These 23 T cell receptor beta chains share one sample of origin, sequenced in a study of vaccination and CD4 T cells after COVID-19. Treatment denoted: approximately nine-day PBMC culture with coronavirus spike peptide pools or control peptides (ViraFEST assay). Once obtained from cultured CD4+ T cells, the DNA was sequenced using the Oncomine TCR Beta short-read assay. TCRdb re-called the PCR reads through MiXCR, storing one row per CDR3 protein. The table lists about 25,000 distinct CDR3 sequences, around half of them singletons. These receptors' targets are unknown. Source material: CD4+ T cells from blood, cultured in vitro. The origin of the receptors is a human donor who had recovered from COVID-19.

About this clonotype: The junction differs from germline at one of its ends, possibly a read error. CDR3 amino acids: CASSLGQSVDGYTF. The CDR3 nucleotides are TGTGCCAGCAGCTTGGGACAGAGCGTGGATGGCTACACCTTC. The chain joins TRBV5-3 to TRBJ1-2; the match to TRBD1 covers 7 bases. TRBV5-3 is annotated as an ORF whose role is uncertain. CDR3 length equals 14 residues.

The chain couples TRBV10-3 to TRBJ2-5; TRBD2 is a possible D gene (6 bases). Between the trimmed V and J ends, which lost 10 bases and 4 bases, there was a span of 16 bases. The CDR3 consists of 13 residues. Germline CDR1 is ENHRY and CDR2 is SYGVKD. For the CDR3, the DNA is TGTGCCACAGTCCGGGACTTCACAGAGACCCAGTACTTC. The encoded protein is CATVRDFTETQYF.

The chain is built from TRBV21-1 and TRBJ2-2; the table names TRBD2, a call not compared with the DNA. TRBV21-1 is classified as a pseudogene. This CDR3 is built from 17 residues. This CDR3 is CASSNLAGTSATGELFF. DNA of the CDR3: TGTGCCAGCAGCAATCTTGCCGGGACTAGCGCGACCGGGGAGCTGTTTTTT.

This clonotype turned up a few times. The chain employs TRBV19 and TRBJ1-1; a weak D match, TRBD1 (6 bases). The CDR3 covers 16 residues. Trimming removed 3 bases at V and 0 bases at J, with 14 bases between. Germline CDR1 is LNHDA and CDR2 is SQIVND (reference sequence). The CDR3 spells CASSIGQGPMNTEAFF. CDR3 DNA: TGTGCCAGTAGTATTGGGCAGGGGCCGATGAACACTGAAGCTTTCTTT. The whole variable domain, filled in from reference TRBV19 and TRBJ1-1, reads DGGITQSPKYLFRKEGQNVTLSCEQNLNHDAMYWYRQDPGQGLRLIYYSQIVNDFQKGDIAEGYSVSREKKESFPLTVTSAQKNPTAFYLCASSIGQGPMNTEAFFGQGTRLTVV.

The chain combines TRBV6-1 with TRBJ2-3; 9 nucleotides line up with TRBD1. V shed 0 bases and J 6 bases; nucleotides not matched to a gene: 10. Germline V gene lookup returns CDR1 MNHNS and CDR2 SASEGT. This CDR3 is built from 17 residues. The CDR3 nucleotides are TGTGCCAGCAGTGAAGCTGGGGGGACAGGGTATAAGGATACGCAGTATTTT. This codes for CASSEAGGTGYKDTQYF.

The gene calls are TRBV18 and TRBJ1-2; 7 bases are shared with TRBD1. The CDR3 is made up of 13 amino acids. Germline trimming cut 6 bases from V and 8 bases from J; bases unmatched to any gene: 9. Germline V gene lookup returns CDR1 KGHSH and CDR2 LQKENI. The DNA of the CDR3 is TGTGCCAGCTCCGCGGCGGAGGGGGCGGGCTACACCTTC. This encodes CASSAAEGAGYTF.

The sample holds one count of this clonotype. This chain connects TRBV7-2 to TRBJ2-3; D not certain. The germline V gene has CDR1 SGHTA and CDR2 FQGNSA. The CDR3 contains 14 residues. V was trimmed by 3 bases and J by 0 bases, leaving 7 bases between them. The CDR3 nucleotides are TGTGCCAGCAGCTTCTACCTTAGCACAGATACGCAGTATTTT. It yields the protein CASSFYLSTDTQYF.

This clonotype was detected a few times. The rearrangement links TRBV19 to TRBJ1-6, with D hard to call. The germline gives CDR1 LNHDA, CDR2 SQIVND (reference sequence). V shed 3 bases and J shed 7 bases, with 16 bases lying between them. The CDR3 length is 16 residues. CDR3 nucleotide sequence: TGTGCCAGTAGTATTACCGGGAAAAGCCAAAATTCACCCCTCCACTTT. This codes for CASSITGKSQNSPLHF.

J is TRBJ2-2 and V is TRBV6-1, with TRBD2 matching over 10 bases. J lost 5 bases, V lost 6 bases, and 6 bases had no gene match. The CDR3 loop spans 15 amino acids. Germline V gene lookup returns CDR1 MNHNS and CDR2 SASEGT. CDR3 in DNA: TGTGCCAGCAGCCCCGGGACTAGCGAGACCGGGGAGCTGTTTTTT. This encodes CASSPGTSETGELFF.

There are a few counts of this clonotype. The V call is TRBV27, the J call TRBJ2-5; tentative D call: TRBD2 (6 bases). V lost 0 bases and J lost 2, with 10 bases in between. In germline, CDR1 is MNHEY, CDR2 SMNVEV (reference sequence). The CDR3 extends over 15 amino acids. CDR3 region: CASSLSSRGQETQYF. CDR3 DNA: TGTGCCAGCAGTTTATCGAGCCGGGGGCAAGAGACCCAGTACTTC.

The V and J genes are TRBV7-2 and TRBJ1-1; D ambiguous. Germline V lookup: CDR1 SGHTA, CDR2 FQGNSA. Trimming shortened V by 2 bases and J by 0 bases, and 7 bases separated the two germline ends. The CDR3 is 14 amino acids. CDR3: CASSLSAMNTEAFF. The CDR3 region has the DNA TGTGCCAGCAGCTTAAGTGCGATGAACACTGAAGCTTTCTTT.

The genes are TRBV7-3 and TRBJ2-5; perhaps TRBD2 as D (6 bases). V lost 4 bases and J 5 bases, leaving 11 bases between the germline ends. CDR1 SGHTA and CDR2 FQGTGA come from the germline V gene. This CDR3 spans 13 amino acids. CDR3: CASSSGVGETQYF. In DNA, the CDR3 is TGTGCCAGCAGCTCGGGGGTTGGTGAGACCCAGTACTTC.

The rearrangement joins TRBV20-1 to TRBJ1-5, with TRBD1 identical over 8 bases. Germline values: CDR1 DFQATT, CDR2 SNEGSKA (reference sequence). Trimming took 1 base from V and 3 from J; bases not matched to a gene: 5. The CDR3 sequence is 15 residues long. The CDR3 DNA follows: TGCAGTGCTAGAGTTCAGACAGGGGTCAATCAGCCCCAGCATTTT. Translated, it gives CSARVQTGVNQPQHF.

This clonotype was seen only a few times. V usage is TRBV7-9 and J usage is TRBJ1-1; possibly TRBD1 for D (5 bases). V was cut by 5 bases and J by 4 bases, with 20 bases left in between. Looked up from germline, CDR1 is SEHNR and CDR2 is FQNEAQ (reference sequence). The CDR3 sequence is 16 residues long. The CDR3 protein is CASSTFFGLRGTEAFF. The DNA for the CDR3 is TGTGCCAGCAGCACATTTTTCGGACTGAGGGGCACTGAAGCTTTCTTT.

The chain couples TRBV19 to TRBJ2-5; maybe TRBD1 (6 bases). The ends were cut back, 9 bases at V and 5 bases at J, with 19 bases in the middle. The CDR3 runs to 14 residues. CDR1 is LNHDA, CDR2 SQIVND, per germline (reference sequence). In DNA, the CDR3 is TGTGCCAGCAGCAAAGGACGAACAGGGGAGACCCAGTACTTC. It yields the protein CASSKGRTGETQYF.

CDR3 region: CASSDRGLNPYEQYF. DNA for the CDR3: TGTGCCAGCAGTGACAGGGGGCTTAATCCCTACGAGCAGTACTTC. J is TRBJ2-7 and V is TRBV6-1, with TRBD1 identical over 8 bases. The CDR3 is 15 residues long. The germline gives CDR1 MNHNS, CDR2 SASEGT. V gave up 3 bases and J gave up 2 bases; unmatched junction bases: 6.

This clonotype turned up a few times. The V gene is TRBV19, the J gene TRBJ2-2, with 10 nucleotides matching TRBD1. The CDR3 is 15 amino acids. The junction had 5 bases not matched to a gene; V was cut back by 5 bases and J by 5 bases. CDR1 and CDR2 (germline): LNHDA, SQIVND (reference sequence). CDR3 amino acids: CASSPGTGVTGELFF. The CDR3 coding sequence is TGTGCCAGTAGTCCCGGGACAGGGGTAACCGGGGAGCTGTTTTTT.

A few counts support this clonotype. The J gene is TRBJ1-6, the V gene TRBV2, with 7 bases lining up with TRBD1. Looked up from germline, CDR1 is SNHLY and CDR2 is FYNNEI. This CDR3 has 17 residues. The V gene end was trimmed by 4 bases and the J gene end by 0 bases; junction bases not matched to a gene: 6. The CDR3 coding sequence is TGTGCCAGCAGTGGTGGACAGGTTAACTCCTATAATTCACCCCTCCACTTT. It codes for CASSGGQVNSYNSPLHF.

CDR3 residues: CATSRDVGDYEQYF. CDR3 in DNA: TGTGCCACCAGCAGAGACGTGGGGGATTACGAGCAGTACTTC. J is TRBJ2-7 and V is TRBV15; perhaps D is TRBD1 or TRBD2 (5 bases each). CDR3 length: 14 amino acids. V lost 0 bases and J lost 4, with 10 bases in between. The germline V gene encodes CDR1 LNHNV and CDR2 YYDKDF (reference sequence).

V is TRBV5-1 and J is TRBJ2-7; unclear D gene. Germline CDR1 reads SGHRS; CDR2 reads YFSETQ. Trimming shortened V by 0 bases and J by 4 bases, and 11 bases separated the two germline ends. There are 14 residues in the CDR3. The chain's CDR3 is CASSLDPEPYEQYF. Written as DNA, the CDR3 is TGCGCCAGCAGCTTGGACCCGGAGCCTTACGAGCAGTACTTC.

A few counts support this clonotype. The chain combines TRBV12-3 or TRBV12-4 with TRBJ1-5, with D possibly being TRBD1 (5 bases). This CDR3 is built from 14 residues. The V end lost 7 bases, the J end lost 3 bases, and 13 bases lay between the germline ends. The CDR3 DNA reads as TGTGCCAGCAATCAGGGTAACACCAATCAGCCCCAGCATTTT. The encoded protein is CASNQGNTNQPQHF.

The chain links TRBV30 to TRBJ2-5, with 7 bases that match TRBD2. CDR3 length: 16 residues. Germline trimming cut 5 bases from V and 1 base from J; bases unmatched to any gene: 13. Germline values: CDR1 GTSNPN, CDR2 SVGIG (reference sequence). The CDR3 nucleotides read TGTGCCTGGGGGGGTAAAGCGGGGCCCTCCCAAGAGACCCAGTACTTC. Residues: CAWGGKAGPSQETQYF. Combining the CDR3 with reference TRBV30 and TRBJ2-5 gives the whole variable domain SQTIHQWPATLVQPVGSPLSLECTVEGTSNPNLYWYRQAAGRGLQLLFYSVGIGQISSEVPQNLSASRPQDRQFILSSKKLLLSDSGFYLCAWGGKAGPSQETQYFGPGTRLLVL.

This sequence joins TRBV11-2 and TRBJ2-2; TRBD2 matches at 10 bases. V shed 5 bases, J shed 3 bases, and the junction held 6 bases outside the gene matches. The CDR3 totals 16 residues. CDR1 and CDR2 (germline): SGHAT, FQNNGV. CDR3 nucleotides: TGTGCCAGCAGCACTCGGACTAGCGGAGACACCGGGGAGCTGTTTTTT. This translates into CASSTRTSGDTGELFF. Complete variable domain (other parts from reference TRBV11-2 and TRBJ2-2): EAGVAQSPRYKIIEKRQSVAFWCNPISGHATLYWYQQILGQGPKLLIQFQNNGVVDDSQLPKDRFSAERLKGVDSTLKIQPAKLEDSAVYLCASSTRTSGDTGELFFGEGSRLTVL.